This T cell receptor (beta chain) came from a study of cytomegalovirus exposure and HLA in healthy donors. A multiplex PCR was run with 60 Vbeta primers and 13 Jbeta primers. Assay used: immunoSEQ multiplex PCR; TCRdb lists only in-frame clones, some missing. The table shows 100,000 or so clones, with roughly two thirds occurring only once. A note on this clone: The antigen remains undetermined.

Overall study results and limits: The authors listed 150 to 200 TCR beta chains as cytomegalovirus-associated. HLA restriction was apparent for most CMV-associated TCR beta chains in a later analysis. Earlier findings revealed that most TCR beta V segments proved productive either about 87% or about 30% of the time.

Per germline, CDR1 MGHRA and CDR2 YSYEKL. The V end was cut by 4 bases, the J end by 1 base, with 13 bases between. CDR3 length equals 15 residues. The sequenced material came from PBMCs. The chain uses TRBV4-1 and TRBJ2-5, with D perhaps TRBD1 (5 bases). This clonotype was obtained from a man aged 40-55 years in good health and CMV-seronegative. The CDR3 sequence: CASSPQGPLQETQYF. The CDR3 DNA reads as TGCGCCAGCAGCCCTCAGGGTCCCCTCCAAGAGACCCAGTACTTC.